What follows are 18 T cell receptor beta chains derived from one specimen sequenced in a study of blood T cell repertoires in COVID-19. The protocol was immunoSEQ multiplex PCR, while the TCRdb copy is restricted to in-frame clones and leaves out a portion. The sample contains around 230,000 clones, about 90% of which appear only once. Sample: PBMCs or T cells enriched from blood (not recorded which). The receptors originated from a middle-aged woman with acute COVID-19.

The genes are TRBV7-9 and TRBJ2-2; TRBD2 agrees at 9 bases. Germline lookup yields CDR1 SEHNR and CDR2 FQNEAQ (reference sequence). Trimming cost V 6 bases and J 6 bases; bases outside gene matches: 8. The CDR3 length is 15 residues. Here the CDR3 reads CASRVSGSIAGELFF. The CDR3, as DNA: TGTGCCAGCAGGGTTAGCGGGAGTATTGCCGGGGAGCTGTTTTTT.

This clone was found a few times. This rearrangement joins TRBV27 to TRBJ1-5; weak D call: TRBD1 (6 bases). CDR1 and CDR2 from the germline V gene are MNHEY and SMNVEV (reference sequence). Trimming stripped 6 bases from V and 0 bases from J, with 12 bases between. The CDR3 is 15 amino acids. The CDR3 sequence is CASSPDSFSNQPQHF. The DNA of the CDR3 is TGTGCCAGCAGCCCGGACAGTTTTAGCAATCAGCCCCAGCATTTT.

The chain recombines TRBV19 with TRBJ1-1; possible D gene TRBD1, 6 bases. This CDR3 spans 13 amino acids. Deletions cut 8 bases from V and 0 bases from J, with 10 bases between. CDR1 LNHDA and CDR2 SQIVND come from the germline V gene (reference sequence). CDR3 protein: CASSRGVNTEAFF. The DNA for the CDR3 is TGTGCCAGTTCCAGGGGCGTGAACACTGAAGCTTTCTTT.

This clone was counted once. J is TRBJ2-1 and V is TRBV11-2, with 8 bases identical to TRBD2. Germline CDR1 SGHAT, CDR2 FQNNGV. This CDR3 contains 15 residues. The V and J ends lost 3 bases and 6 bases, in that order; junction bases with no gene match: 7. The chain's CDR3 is CASSFRAGGGNEQFF. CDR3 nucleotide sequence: TGTGCCAGCAGCTTTAGGGCGGGGGGAGGCAATGAGCAGTTCTTC.

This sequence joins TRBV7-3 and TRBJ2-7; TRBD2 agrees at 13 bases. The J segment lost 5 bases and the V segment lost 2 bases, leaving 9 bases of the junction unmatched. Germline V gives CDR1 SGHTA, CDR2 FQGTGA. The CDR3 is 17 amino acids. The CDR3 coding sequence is TGTGCCAGCAGCTTATCCAACCCCGGGACTAGCGGGGACGAGCAGTACTTC. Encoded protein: CASSLSNPGTSGDEQYF.

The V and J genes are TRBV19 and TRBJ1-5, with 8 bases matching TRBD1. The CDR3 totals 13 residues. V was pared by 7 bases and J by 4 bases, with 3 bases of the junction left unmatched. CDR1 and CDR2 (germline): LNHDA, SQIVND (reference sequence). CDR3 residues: CASTGGRNQPQHF. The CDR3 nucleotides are TGTGCCAGTACAGGGGGCAGAAATCAGCCCCAGCATTTT.

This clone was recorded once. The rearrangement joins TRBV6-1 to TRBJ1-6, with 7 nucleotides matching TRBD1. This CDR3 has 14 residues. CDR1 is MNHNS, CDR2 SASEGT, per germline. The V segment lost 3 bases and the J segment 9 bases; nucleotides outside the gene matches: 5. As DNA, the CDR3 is TGTGCCAGCAGTGAGGACTGGGACAGTTCACCCCTCCACTTT. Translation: CASSEDWDSSPLHF.

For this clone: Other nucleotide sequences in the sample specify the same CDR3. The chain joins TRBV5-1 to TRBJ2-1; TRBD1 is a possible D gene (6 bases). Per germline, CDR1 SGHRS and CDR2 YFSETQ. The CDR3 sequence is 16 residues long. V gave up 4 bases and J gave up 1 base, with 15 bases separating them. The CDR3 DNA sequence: TGCGCCAGCAGCCCTGGTGGCCAGGGGTCCTACAATGAGCAGTTCTTC. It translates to CASSPGGQGSYNEQFF.

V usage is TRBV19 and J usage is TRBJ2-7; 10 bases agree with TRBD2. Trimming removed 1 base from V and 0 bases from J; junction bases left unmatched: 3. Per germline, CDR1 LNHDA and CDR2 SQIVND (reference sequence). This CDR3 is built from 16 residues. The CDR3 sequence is CASSIAAGGPSYEQYF. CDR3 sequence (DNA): TGTGCCAGTAGTATAGCAGCGGGAGGGCCCTCCTACGAGCAGTACTTC.

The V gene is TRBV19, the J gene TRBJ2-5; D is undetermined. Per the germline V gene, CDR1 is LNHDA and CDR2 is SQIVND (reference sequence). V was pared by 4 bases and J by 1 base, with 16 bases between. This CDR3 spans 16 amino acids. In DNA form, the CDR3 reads TGTGCCAGTAGTACGTCCCCGCCTACCGGCCAAGAGACCCAGTACTTC. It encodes CASSTSPPTGQETQYF.

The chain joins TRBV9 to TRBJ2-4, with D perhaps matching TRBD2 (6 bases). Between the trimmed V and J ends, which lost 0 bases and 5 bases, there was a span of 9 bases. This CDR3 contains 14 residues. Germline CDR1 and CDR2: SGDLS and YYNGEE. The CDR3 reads CASSVGSGENIQYF. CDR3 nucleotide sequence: TGTGCCAGCAGCGTAGGATCGGGAGAAAACATTCAGTACTTC.

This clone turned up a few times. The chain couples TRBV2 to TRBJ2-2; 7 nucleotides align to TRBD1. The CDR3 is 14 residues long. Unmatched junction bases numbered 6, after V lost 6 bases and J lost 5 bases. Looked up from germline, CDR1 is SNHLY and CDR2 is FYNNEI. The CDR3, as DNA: TGTGCCAGCAGGACCGGGACAGCTACCGGGGAGCTGTTTTTT. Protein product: CASRTGTATGELFF.

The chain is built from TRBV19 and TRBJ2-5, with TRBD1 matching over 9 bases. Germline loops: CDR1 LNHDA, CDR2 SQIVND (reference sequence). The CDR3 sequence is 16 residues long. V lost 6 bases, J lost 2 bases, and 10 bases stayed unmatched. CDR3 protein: CASSHQDRGPQETQYF. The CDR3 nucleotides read TGTGCCAGTAGCCACCAGGACAGGGGACCGCAAGAGACCCAGTACTTC.

CDR3 sequence reads: CASSQRGPNEKLFF. The CDR3 DNA reads TGTGCCAGCAGCCAAAGAGGGCCTAATGAAAAACTGTTTTTT. This chain uses TRBV3-1 (or the pseudogene TRBV3-2) with TRBJ1-4; no firm D call. V was cut by 2 bases and J by 3 bases, with 7 bases left in between. This CDR3 contains 14 residues. Germline V gene data show CDR1 as LGHDT and CDR2 as YNNKEL (reference sequence).

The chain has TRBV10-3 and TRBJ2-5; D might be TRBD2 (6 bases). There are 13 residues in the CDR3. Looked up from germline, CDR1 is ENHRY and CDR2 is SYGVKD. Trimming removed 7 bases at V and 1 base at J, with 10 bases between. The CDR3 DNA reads TGTGCCATCACTGCGGGATTCCAAGAGACCCAGTACTTC. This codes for CAITAGFQETQYF.

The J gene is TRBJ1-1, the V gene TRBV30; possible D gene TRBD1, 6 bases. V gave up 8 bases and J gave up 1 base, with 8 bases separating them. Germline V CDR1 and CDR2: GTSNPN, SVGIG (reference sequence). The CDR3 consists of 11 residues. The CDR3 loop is CAQQGNTEAFF. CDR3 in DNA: TGTGCCCAACAGGGGAACACTGAAGCTTTCTTT.

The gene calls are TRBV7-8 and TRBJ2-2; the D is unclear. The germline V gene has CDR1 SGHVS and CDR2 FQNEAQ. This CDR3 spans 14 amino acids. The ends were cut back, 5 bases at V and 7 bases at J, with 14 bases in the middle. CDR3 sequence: CASSQGGLGGELFF. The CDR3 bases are TGTGCCAGCAGCCAAGGCGGCCTGGGCGGGGAGCTGTTTTTT.

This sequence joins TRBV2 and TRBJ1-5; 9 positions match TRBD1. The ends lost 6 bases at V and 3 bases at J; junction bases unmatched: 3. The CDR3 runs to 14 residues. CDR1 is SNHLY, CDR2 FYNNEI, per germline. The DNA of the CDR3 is TGTGCCAGCAGCGGACAGGGGACCAATCAGCCCCAGCATTTT. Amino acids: CASSGQGTNQPQHF.